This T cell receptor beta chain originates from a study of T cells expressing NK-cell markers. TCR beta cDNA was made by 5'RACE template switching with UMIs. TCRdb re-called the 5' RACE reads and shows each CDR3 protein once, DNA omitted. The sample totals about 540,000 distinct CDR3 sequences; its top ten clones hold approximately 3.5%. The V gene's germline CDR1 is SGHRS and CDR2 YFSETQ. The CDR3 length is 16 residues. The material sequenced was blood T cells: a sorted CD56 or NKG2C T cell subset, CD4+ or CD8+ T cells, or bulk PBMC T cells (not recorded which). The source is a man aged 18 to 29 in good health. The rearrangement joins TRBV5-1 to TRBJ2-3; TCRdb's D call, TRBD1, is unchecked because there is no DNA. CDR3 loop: CASSFYGTGSADTQYF.